A selection of T cell receptor beta chains follows, all from one sample in a study of glioma-infiltrating T cells. In TCRdb, the multiplex PCR reads were re-called with MiXCR into one record per CDR3 protein. The sample yields about 130,000 distinct CDR3 sequences, approximately 23% seen once. The sequenced sample was glioma tissue, nonneoplastic brain tissue, or PBMCs (not recorded which). These receptors all stem from a human donor with low-grade glioma or glioblastoma, undergoing nonglioma brain surgery, or in good health (not recorded which). The CDR3 runs from the conserved cysteine through the conserved F or W. Fields, in order: J gene, D gene, clone size, V gene, CDR3 protein, CDR3 DNA. The D gene is left open where the match is weak. Size tells how often a clone was seen (once, few, many) or the class of an expanded clone, and some rows leave it out.

j_gene: TRBJ2-7
d_gene: NA
abundance: many
v_gene: TRBV7-8
CDR3aa: CASSLGWALSKNYEQYF
CDR3nt: TGTGCCAGCAGCTTAGGGTGGGCCCTGAGCAAGAACTACGAGCAGTACTTC

j_gene: TRBJ2-5
d_gene: NA
abundance: NA
v_gene: TRBV5-1
CDR3aa: CASSLLDYQETQYF
CDR3nt: TGCGCCAGCAGCCTATTGGACTACCAAGAGACCCAGTACTTC

j_gene: TRBJ2-3
d_gene: NA
abundance: many
v_gene: TRBV19
CDR3aa: CASGEEGPDTQYF
CDR3nt: TGTGCCAGTGGGGAAGAGGGCCCAGATACGCAGTATTTT

j_gene: TRBJ1-5
d_gene: NA
abundance: many
v_gene: TRBV20-1
CDR3aa: CSAREGGDQPQHF
CDR3nt: TGCAGTGCTAGGGAAGGGGGTGATCAGCCCCAGCATTTT

j_gene: TRBJ2-3
d_gene: TRBD2
abundance: many
v_gene: TRBV18
CDR3aa: CASSPTSGTKDTQYF
CDR3nt: TGTGCCAGCTCACCCACTAGCGGGACCAAGGATACGCAGTATTTT

j_gene: TRBJ2-7
d_gene: TRBD1
abundance: many
v_gene: TRBV19
CDR3aa: CASSIQGAYEQYF
CDR3nt: TGTGCCAGTAGTATCCAGGGGGCCTACGAGCAGTACTTC

j_gene: TRBJ2-1
d_gene: TRBD1
abundance: NA
v_gene: TRBV5-4
CDR3aa: CASSTRQGGSYNEQFF
CDR3nt: TGTGCCAGCAGCACCCGACAGGGCGGCTCCTACAATGAGCAGTTCTTC

j_gene: TRBJ1-6
d_gene: NA
abundance: many
v_gene: TRBV3-1
CDR3aa: CASSVENSPLHF
CDR3nt: TGTGCCAGCAGCGTGGAAAATTCACCCCTCCACTTT

j_gene: TRBJ2-3
d_gene: NA
abundance: many
v_gene: TRBV4-1
CDR3aa: CASSQVRDSNTDTQYF
CDR3nt: TGCGCCAGCAGCCAAGTCCGGGACTCGAACACAGATACGCAGTATTTT

j_gene: TRBJ2-5
d_gene: NA
abundance: many
v_gene: TRBV2
CDR3aa: CASSEGRNQETQYF
CDR3nt: TGTGCCAGCAGTGAGGGCAGGAACCAAGAGACCCAGTACTTC

j_gene: TRBJ1-5
d_gene: NA
abundance: many
v_gene: TRBV5-1
CDR3aa: CASSLDGYSNQPQHF
CDR3nt: TGCGCCAGCAGCTTGGACGGATATAGCAATCAGCCCCAGCATTTT

j_gene: TRBJ2-1
d_gene: NA
abundance: few
v_gene: TRBV4-2
CDR3aa: CASSPPDRYNEQFF
CDR3nt: TGTGCCAGCAGCCCCCCAGACAGATACAATGAGCAGTTCTTC

j_gene: TRBJ1-1
d_gene: NA
abundance: many
v_gene: TRBV4-1
CDR3aa: CASSQEHGGWAEAFF
CDR3nt: TGCGCCAGCAGCCAAGAACACGGGGGGTGGGCTGAAGCTTTCTTT

j_gene: TRBJ1-1
d_gene: NA
abundance: NA
v_gene: TRBV29-1
CDR3aa: CSVGNGLNTEAFF
CDR3nt: TGCAGCGTTGGGAATGGGTTGAACACTGAAGCTTTCTTT

j_gene: TRBJ1-1
d_gene: TRBD1
abundance: many
v_gene: TRBV19
CDR3aa: CASSSTGDTEAFF
CDR3nt: TGTGCCAGTAGCTCGACAGGGGACACTGAAGCTTTCTTT

j_gene: TRBJ2-3
d_gene: NA
abundance: few
v_gene: TRBV19
CDR3aa: CASSFGGTPSTDTQYF
CDR3nt: TGTGCCAGTAGTTTTGGCGGGACACCTAGCACAGATACGCAGTATTTT

j_gene: TRBJ1-5
d_gene: NA
abundance: many
v_gene: TRBV25-1
CDR3aa: CASSESGRGPDQPQHF
CDR3nt: TGTGCCAGCAGTGAATCCGGCAGGGGCCCTGATCAGCCCCAGCATTTT

j_gene: TRBJ2-1
d_gene: TRBD1
abundance: many
v_gene: TRBV7-6
CDR3aa: CASSLVTGDNEQFF
CDR3nt: TGTGCCAGCAGCTTAGTCACAGGGGATAATGAGCAGTTCTTC

j_gene: TRBJ2-1
d_gene: NA
abundance: many
v_gene: TRBV19
CDR3aa: CASGSSEYYNEQFF
CDR3nt: TGTGCCAGTGGATCTAGCGAATACTACAATGAGCAGTTCTTC

j_gene: TRBJ2-5
d_gene: NA
abundance: many
v_gene: TRBV27
CDR3aa: CASSSAGLQETQYF
CDR3nt: TGTGCCAGCAGTTCCGCGGGGCTCCAAGAGACCCAGTACTTC

j_gene: TRBJ1-5
d_gene: NA
abundance: many
v_gene: TRBV20-1
CDR3aa: CSVMAINQPQHF
CDR3nt: TGCAGTGTTATGGCGATCAATCAGCCCCAGCATTTT

j_gene: TRBJ1-3
d_gene: NA
abundance: NA
v_gene: TRBV19
CDR3aa: CASSTGVAGNTIYF
CDR3nt: TGTGCCAGTAGTACAGGGGTCGCTGGAAACACCATATATTTT

j_gene: TRBJ2-7
d_gene: NA
abundance: NA
v_gene: TRBV3-1
CDR3aa: CASSPPGHIYEQYF
CDR3nt: TGTGCCAGCAGCCCGCCGGGACACATCTACGAGCAGTACTTC

j_gene: TRBJ2-1
d_gene: TRBD1
abundance: many
v_gene: TRBV28
CDR3aa: CASSTNRDRVGNEQFF
CDR3nt: TGTGCCAGCAGTACCAACAGGGACAGGGTCGGTAATGAGCAGTTCTTC

j_gene: TRBJ2-1
d_gene: NA
abundance: NA
v_gene: TRBV12-5
CDR3aa: CASALQGGSYNEQFF
CDR3nt: TGTGCTAGTGCCCTTCAAGGCGGGTCCTACAATGAGCAGTTCTTC

j_gene: TRBJ2-5
d_gene: NA
abundance: many
v_gene: TRBV14
CDR3aa: CASSQVWETQYF
CDR3nt: TGTGCCAGCAGCCAAGTCTGGGAGACCCAGTACTTC

j_gene: TRBJ2-6
d_gene: NA
abundance: many
v_gene: TRBV20-1
CDR3aa: CSAPGLASGANVLTF
CDR3nt: TGCAGTGCCCCTGGGCTGGCCTCTGGGGCCAACGTCCTGACTTTC

j_gene: TRBJ2-3
d_gene: NA
abundance: many
v_gene: TRBV7-2
CDR3aa: CASSAATDTQYF
CDR3nt: TGTGCCAGCAGCGCCGCCACAGATACGCAGTATTTT

j_gene: TRBJ1-6
d_gene: NA
abundance: many
v_gene: TRBV4-1
CDR3aa: CASSQDAERGTINSPLHF
CDR3nt: TGCGCCAGCAGCCAAGACGCAGAGAGGGGGACAATCAATTCACCCCTCCACTTT

j_gene: TRBJ2-2
d_gene: NA
abundance: few
v_gene: TRBV29-1
CDR3aa: CSVHEGGTGELFF
CDR3nt: TGCAGCGTTCACGAGGGCGGCACCGGGGAGCTGTTTTTT

j_gene: TRBJ2-3
d_gene: TRBD1
abundance: many
v_gene: TRBV5-1
CDR3aa: CASSYEQGVNTQYF
CDR3nt: TGCGCCAGCAGCTATGAACAGGGGGTGAATACGCAGTATTTT

j_gene: TRBJ2-3
d_gene: NA
abundance: many
v_gene: TRBV6-1
CDR3aa: CASSEGDTQYF
CDR3nt: TGTGCCAGCAGCGAGGGAGATACGCAGTATTTT

j_gene: TRBJ1-3
d_gene: NA
abundance: many
v_gene: TRBV27
CDR3aa: CASSLGRGNTIYF
CDR3nt: TGTGCCAGCAGTTTAGGCAGGGGAAACACCATATATTTT

j_gene: TRBJ2-5
d_gene: NA
abundance: many
v_gene: TRBV10-3
CDR3aa: CAISFSPTTQETQYF
CDR3nt: TGTGCCATCAGTTTCTCCCCGACGACCCAAGAGACCCAGTACTTC

j_gene: TRBJ2-2
d_gene: NA
abundance: NA
v_gene: TRBV4-3
CDR3aa: CASSQDAVANTGELFF
CDR3nt: TGCGCCAGCAGCCAAGATGCAGTGGCGAACACCGGGGAGCTGTTTTTT

j_gene: TRBJ2-7
d_gene: TRBD1
abundance: many
v_gene: TRBV19
CDR3aa: CASSMTTGMGEQYF
CDR3nt: TGTGCCAGTAGTATGACGACAGGGATGGGGGAGCAGTACTTC

j_gene: TRBJ1-1
d_gene: TRBD1
abundance: once
v_gene: TRBV4-2
CDR3aa: CASGQGQRNTEAFF
CDR3nt: TGTGCCAGCGGCCAGGGACAGCGGAACACCGAAGCTTTCTTT

j_gene: TRBJ2-7
d_gene: TRBD2
abundance: NA
v_gene: TRBV10-2
CDR3aa: CASSESQREFFEQYF
CDR3nt: TGCGCCAGCAGTGAGTCGCAGCGGGAGTTTTTCGAGCAGTACTTC

j_gene: TRBJ1-5
d_gene: TRBD1
abundance: many
v_gene: TRBV7-2
CDR3aa: CASSDGTGVVPQHF
CDR3nt: TGTGCCAGCAGCGACGGGACAGGGGTCGTGCCCCAGCATTTT

j_gene: TRBJ2-3
d_gene: NA
abundance: many
v_gene: TRBV7-8
CDR3aa: CASSPPGVTQYF
CDR3nt: TGTGCCAGCAGCCCCCCGGGCGTTACGCAGTATTTT

j_gene: TRBJ2-1
d_gene: TRBD2
abundance: few
v_gene: TRBV12-3/TRBV12-4
CDR3aa: CASSLPGGSYNEQFF
CDR3nt: TGTGCCAGCAGTTTACCGGGAGGCTCCTACAATGAGCAGTTCTTC

j_gene: TRBJ2-3
d_gene: TRBD1
abundance: many
v_gene: TRBV6-1
CDR3aa: CASSSGQGRSDTQYF
CDR3nt: TGTGCCAGCAGTTCGGGACAGGGAAGGTCAGATACGCAGTATTTT

j_gene: TRBJ2-3
d_gene: TRBD2
abundance: NA
v_gene: TRBV27
CDR3aa: CASSFPRGVGDTQYF
CDR3nt: TGTGCCAGCAGTTTCCCGCGGGGGGTTGGAGATACGCAGTATTTT

j_gene: TRBJ1-2
d_gene: NA
abundance: many
v_gene: TRBV3-1
CDR3aa: CASSQGHRNYGYTF
CDR3nt: TGTGCCAGCAGCCAAGGCCACAGGAACTATGGCTACACCTTC

j_gene: TRBJ2-1
d_gene: TRBD1
abundance: many
v_gene: TRBV6-1
CDR3aa: CASSSLGGSVDEQFF
CDR3nt: TGTGCCAGCAGTTCCCTAGGGGGCTCGGTCGATGAGCAGTTCTTC